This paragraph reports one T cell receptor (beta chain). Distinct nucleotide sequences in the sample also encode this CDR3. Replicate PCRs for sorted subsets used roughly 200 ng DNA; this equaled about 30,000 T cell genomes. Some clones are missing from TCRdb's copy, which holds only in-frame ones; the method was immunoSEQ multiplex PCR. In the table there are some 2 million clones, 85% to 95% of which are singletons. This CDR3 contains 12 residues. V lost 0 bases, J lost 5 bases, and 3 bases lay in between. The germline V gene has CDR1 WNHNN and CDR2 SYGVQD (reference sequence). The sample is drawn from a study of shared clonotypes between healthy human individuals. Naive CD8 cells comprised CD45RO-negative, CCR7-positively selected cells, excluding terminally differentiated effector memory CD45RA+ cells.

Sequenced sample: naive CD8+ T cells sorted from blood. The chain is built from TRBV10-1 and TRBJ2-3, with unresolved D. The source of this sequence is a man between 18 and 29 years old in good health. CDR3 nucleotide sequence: TGCGCCAGCAGTGAGTCAGGAGATACGCAGTATTTT. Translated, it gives CASSESGDTQYF.